The 20 T cell receptor beta chains in this list originate from one sample, sequenced in a study of control samples from healthy donors and cancer patients. The protocol was immunoSEQ multiplex PCR, while the TCRdb copy is restricted to in-frame clones and leaves out a portion. The data hold over 60,000 clones, with roughly 85% observed a single time. What was sequenced was blood. These receptor sequences come from a man in his forties or fifties in good health.

The chain joins TRBV3-1 (or the pseudogene TRBV3-2) to TRBJ2-7, with 8 bases identical to TRBD1. The germline gives CDR1 LGHDT, CDR2 YNNKEL (reference sequence). J was trimmed by 3 bases and V by 3 bases; bases with no gene match: 1. The CDR3 has 13 residues. The CDR3 region is CASSQDRDYEQYF. Written as DNA, the CDR3 is TGTGCCAGCAGCCAGGACAGGGACTACGAGCAGTACTTC.

CDR3 nucleotide sequence: TGTGCCTGGAAAACAGTCTTAAATTCACCCCTCCACTTT. This translates into CAWKTVLNSPLHF. V usage is TRBV30 and J usage is TRBJ1-6; D call uncertain. Germline loops: CDR1 GTSNPN, CDR2 SVGIG (reference sequence). The germline V and J ends were trimmed by 4 bases and 7 bases, with 11 bases remaining between them. The length of the CDR3 is 13 residues.

Regarding this clone: One end of the junction varies from germline; a read error may be responsible. This chain uses TRBV14 with TRBJ2-5; D call uncertain. CDR1 is SGHDN and CDR2 is FVKESK in the germline V gene. The CDR3 contains 13 residues. The CDR3 sequence is CASSKDRHGPKYF. The CDR3 nucleotides are TGTGCCAGCAGCAAAGATCGTCATGGGCCCAAGTACTTC. The full variable domain, completed using reference TRBV14 and TRBJ2-5, is EAGVTQFPSHSVIEKGQTVTLRCDPISGHDNLYWYRRVMGKEIKFLLHFVKESKQDESGMPNNRFLAERTGGTYSTLKVQPAELEDSGVYFCASSKDRHGPKYFGPGTRLLVL.

The genes are TRBV30 and TRBJ2-7; no clear D. The germline V gene has CDR1 GTSNPN and CDR2 SVGIG (reference sequence). Trimming took off 3 bases at V and 4 bases at J, with 10 bases between the two ends. The CDR3 extends over 12 amino acids. In DNA form, the CDR3 reads TGTGCCTGGAGCAGACAAGGTTACGAGCAGTACTTC. Translating gives CAWSRQGYEQYF.

The gene calls are TRBV5-8 and TRBJ1-6; 7 nucleotides align to TRBD1. Trimming cost V 2 bases and J 8 bases; bases outside gene matches: 16. Per the germline V gene, CDR1 is SGHTS and CDR2 is YDEGEE. CDR3 length equals 18 residues. The CDR3 protein is CASSFPFPLDRSYSPLHF. The CDR3 nucleotides read TGTGCCAGCAGCTTCCCTTTTCCACTGGACAGGAGCTATTCACCCCTCCACTTT.

V is TRBV6-6 and J is TRBJ1-3; a possible D gene is TRBD1 (6 bases). The CDR3 has 16 residues. The germline V gene has CDR1 MNHNY and CDR2 SVGAGI (reference sequence). Trimming left V 2 bases short and J 3 bases short, with 14 bases between. CDR3 protein: CASSYPRGRSGNTIYF. The CDR3 nucleotides are TGTGCCAGCAGTTACCCCAGGGGACGGAGTGGAAACACCATATATTTT.

The chain couples TRBV25-1 to TRBJ1-2, with D uncertain. CDR1 and CDR2 from the germline V gene are MGHDK and SYGVNS. This CDR3 comprises 14 residues. The V gene lost 6 bases and the J gene lost 3 bases, with 14 bases spanning the gap. This CDR3 is CASSGPTEHYGYTF. The CDR3 DNA sequence: TGTGCCAGCAGCGGTCCTACGGAGCACTATGGCTACACCTTC.

V and J are TRBV5-1 and TRBJ2-5; 7 bases align to TRBD2. From germline, CDR1 is SGHRS and CDR2 YFSETQ. CDR3 length: 14 amino acids. The ends lost 7 bases at V and 4 bases at J; junction bases unmatched: 10. CDR3 sequence reads: CASHSTGRSETQYF. Written as DNA, the CDR3 is TGCGCCAGCCATTCGACCGGGAGGTCAGAGACCCAGTACTTC.

This clone was observed once. The J gene is TRBJ1-5, the V gene TRBV2; D is unresolved. V was cut by 2 bases and J by 4 bases, with 9 bases left in between. The CDR3 runs to 14 residues. Germline values: CDR1 SNHLY, CDR2 FYNNEI. The CDR3 reads CASSETAPNQPQHF. CDR3 coding DNA: TGTGCCAGCAGTGAAACAGCCCCAAATCAGCCCCAGCATTTT. Filled out from reference TRBV2 and TRBJ1-5, the complete variable domain reads EPEVTQTPSHQVTQMGQEVILRCVPISNHLYFYWYRQILGQKVEFLVSFYNNEISEKSEIFDDQFSVERPDGSNFTLKIRSTKLEDSAMYFCASSETAPNQPQHFGDGTRLSIL.

The chain recombines TRBV6-5 with TRBJ1-2; no clear D. This CDR3 is built from 12 residues. V lost 6 bases and J lost 2, with 7 bases in between. Germline CDR1 and CDR2: MNHEY and SVGAGI. The CDR3 here is CASRTQNYGYTF. DNA for the CDR3: TGTGCCAGCAGGACCCAAAACTATGGCTACACCTTC.

V and J are TRBV6-6 and TRBJ1-1, with 8 bases matching TRBD1. V lost 2 bases, J lost 1 base, and 3 bases stayed unmatched. This CDR3 spans 15 amino acids. Germline loops: CDR1 MNHNY, CDR2 SVGAGI (reference sequence). The CDR3 nucleotides read TGTGCCAGCAGTTACGGAGGACAGGGGAACACTGAAGCTTTCTTT. The encoded protein is CASSYGGQGNTEAFF.

CDR3 nucleotides: TGTGCCAGCAGTGCTCGGGCAGGGGATTTTACTGAAGCTTTCTTT. This encodes CASSARAGDFTEAFF. The chain employs TRBV2 and TRBJ1-1; D may be TRBD1 (6 bases). V lost 4 bases to trimming and J lost 5 bases, with 17 bases between them. Germline CDR1 and CDR2: SNHLY and FYNNEI. The CDR3 is 15 residues long.

The V gene is TRBV13, the J gene TRBJ2-3, with 10 bases lining up with TRBD2. The germline V gene encodes CDR1 PRHDT and CDR2 FYEKMQ (reference sequence). The CDR3 totals 16 residues. The junction had 1 base not matched to a gene; V was cut back by 0 bases and J by 1 base. The CDR3 DNA follows: TGTGCCAGCAGCTTAGGCCTAGCGGGAGGCACAGATACGCAGTATTTT. Amino acid sequence: CASSLGLAGGTDTQYF.

This clone has just one count. The J gene is TRBJ1-3, the V gene TRBV30, with D unclear. Germline V CDR1 and CDR2: GTSNPN, SVGIG (reference sequence). The CDR3 contains 12 residues. V lost 2 bases and J 3 bases, leaving 5 bases between the germline ends. CDR3 bases: TGTGCCTGGAGTACAAATGGAAACACCATATATTTT. This gives the protein CAWSTNGNTIYF.

The gene calls are TRBV12-3 or TRBV12-4 and TRBJ1-2; D gene uncertain. Between the trimmed V and J ends, which lost 3 bases and 0 bases, there was a span of 5 bases. The CDR3 has 13 amino acids. The CDR3 nucleotides read TGTGCCAGCAGTTTGTCGGCTAACTATGGCTACACCTTC. Translation gives CASSLSANYGYTF.

CDR3 DNA sequence: TGTGCCAGCAGCTTATTCGCAGGGATAGACTCTGAAGCTTTCTTT. Its protein is CASSLFAGIDSEAFF. V and J are TRBV11-1 and TRBJ1-1; D is possibly TRBD1 (5 bases). Germline CDR1 reads SGHAT; CDR2 reads FQDESV (reference sequence). With 2 bases removed from V and 6 bases from J, the gap between germline ends came to 16 bases. CDR3 size: 15 residues.

The chain is built from TRBV9 and TRBJ2-2; unclear D gene. With 4 bases removed from V and 2 bases from J, the gap between germline ends came to 6 bases. Germline CDR1 reads SGDLS; CDR2 reads YYNGEE. This CDR3 has 13 amino acids. This chain's CDR3 is CASSPPNTGELFF. Here the CDR3 DNA reads TGTGCCAGCAGCCCACCCAACACCGGGGAGCTGTTTTTT. Full variable domain (missing parts from reference TRBV9 and TRBJ2-2): DSGVTQTPKHLITATGQRVTLRCSPRSGDLSVYWYQQSLDQGLQFLIQYYNGEERAKGNILERFSAQQFPDLHSELNLSSLELGDSALYFCASSPPNTGELFFGEGSRLTVL.

V is TRBV7-9 and J is TRBJ1-6; D uncertain. The CDR3 totals 14 residues. Germline CDR1 is SEHNR and CDR2 is FQNEAQ (reference sequence). V lost 4 bases, J lost 10 bases, and 14 bases lay in between. The CDR3 DNA follows: TGTGCCAGCAGCTCTTCCCTCGCCCGCTCACCCCTCCACTTT. Protein: CASSSSLARSPLHF.

In the case of this clone: The junction shows a germline mismatch at one end, possibly a read error. The chain has TRBV20-1 and TRBJ1-2; a possible D gene is TRBD1 (5 bases). Germline-derived CDR1 and CDR2 are DFQATT and SNEGSKA (reference sequence). This CDR3 is built from 8 residues. The CDR3 protein is CAGLGYTF. The CDR3 DNA follows: TGTGCAGGGTTGGGCTACACCTTC.

The chain links TRBV13 to TRBJ1-1, with 8 bases lining up with TRBD1. The germline gives CDR1 PRHDT, CDR2 FYEKMQ (reference sequence). This CDR3 spans 22 amino acids. Trimming cost V 4 bases and J 3 bases; bases outside gene matches: 28. The CDR3: CASSSYTARDRISSGYHTEAFF. CDR3 coding DNA: TGTGCCAGCAGCTCATATACGGCCCGGGACAGGATATCATCGGGTTATCACACTGAAGCTTTCTTT.